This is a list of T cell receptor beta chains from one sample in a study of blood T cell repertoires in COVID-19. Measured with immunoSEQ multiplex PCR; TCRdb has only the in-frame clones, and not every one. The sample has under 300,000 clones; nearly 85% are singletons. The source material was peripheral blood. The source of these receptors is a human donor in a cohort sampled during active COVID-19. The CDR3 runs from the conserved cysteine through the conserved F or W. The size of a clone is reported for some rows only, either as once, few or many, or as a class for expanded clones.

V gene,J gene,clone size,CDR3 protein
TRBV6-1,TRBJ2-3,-,CASSARTGGRTDTQYF
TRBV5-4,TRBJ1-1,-,CASSLALLPRTMNTEAFF
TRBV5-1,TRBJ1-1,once,CASSLAGTALSGAFF
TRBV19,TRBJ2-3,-,CASRERGPTDTQYF
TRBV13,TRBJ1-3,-,CASSLRGRSSGNTIYF
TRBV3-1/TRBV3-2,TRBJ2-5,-,CASSQRTGEETQYF
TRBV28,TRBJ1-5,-,CASRARVFNQPQHF
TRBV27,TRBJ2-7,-,CASSLSRATSSYEQYF
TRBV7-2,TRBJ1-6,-,CASSRDSSYNSPLHF
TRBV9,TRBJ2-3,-,CASSTLAGGSTDTQYF
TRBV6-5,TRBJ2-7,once,CASSYSGGLSSYEQYF
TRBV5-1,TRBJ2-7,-,CASSLGGDRGLSSYEQYF
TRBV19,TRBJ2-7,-,CATSDRGNEQYF
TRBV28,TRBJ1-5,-,CASSRGQGNQPQHF
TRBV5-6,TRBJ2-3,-,CASSLPRSSTDTQYF
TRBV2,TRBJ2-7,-,CASLRRSGSYEQYF
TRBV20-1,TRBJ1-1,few,CSASKFGRGAQWRNTEAFF
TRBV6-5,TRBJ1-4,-,CASSYSTGTDNEKLFF
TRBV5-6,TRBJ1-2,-,CASSPLGPDMYGYTF
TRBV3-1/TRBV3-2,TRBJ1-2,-,CASSQGGGVGYGYTF
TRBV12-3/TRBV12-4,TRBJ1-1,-,CASSPQRGLRAFF
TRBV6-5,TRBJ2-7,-,CASSYSGAPSYEQYF
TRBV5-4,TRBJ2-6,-,CASSSSPRGRVANVLTF
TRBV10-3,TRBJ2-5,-,CAISEGLAGDKETQYF
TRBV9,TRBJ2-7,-,CASSVGGLQYEQYF
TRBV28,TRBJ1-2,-,CASSPRSNYGYTF
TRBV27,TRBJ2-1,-,CASSPGLALSSYNEQFF
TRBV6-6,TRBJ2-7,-,CASSYSTTTRGYEQYF
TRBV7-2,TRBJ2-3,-,CASSKGLLRTDTQYF
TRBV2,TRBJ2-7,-,CASSDLTEWSSYEQYF
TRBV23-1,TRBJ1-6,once,CASSPTGTGNNSPLHF
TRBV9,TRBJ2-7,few,CASSVEPSSYEQYF
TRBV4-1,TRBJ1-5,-,CASSQDPDRGQPQHF
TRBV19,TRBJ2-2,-,CATLTENTGELFF
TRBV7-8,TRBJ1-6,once,CASSLEGQPSSYNSPLHF
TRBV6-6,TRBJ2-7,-,CASSRGGYEQYF
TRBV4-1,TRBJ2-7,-,CASSQEVFGVYEQYF
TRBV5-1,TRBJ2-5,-,CASSLAGSRQETQYF
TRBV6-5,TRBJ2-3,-,CASSYRRGPDTQYF
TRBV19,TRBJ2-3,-,CASQSGRLGDTQYF